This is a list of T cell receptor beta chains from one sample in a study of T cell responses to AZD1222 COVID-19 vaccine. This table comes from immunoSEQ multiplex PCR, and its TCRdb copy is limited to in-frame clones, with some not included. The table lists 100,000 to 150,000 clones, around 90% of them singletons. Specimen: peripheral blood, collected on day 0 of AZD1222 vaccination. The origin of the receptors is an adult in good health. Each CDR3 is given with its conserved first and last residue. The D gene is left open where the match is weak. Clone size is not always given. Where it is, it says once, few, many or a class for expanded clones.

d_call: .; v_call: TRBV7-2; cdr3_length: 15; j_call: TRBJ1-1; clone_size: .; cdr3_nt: TGTGCCAGCAGCCCCACCGTCTTAGTCGGCACTGAAGCTTTCTTT; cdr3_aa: CASSPTVLVGTEAFF
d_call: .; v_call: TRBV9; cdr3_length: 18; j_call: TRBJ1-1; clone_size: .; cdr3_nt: TGTGCCAGCAGCGTAGGGGGAGCCGGGGGACATCCGAACACTGAAGCTTTCTTT; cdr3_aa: CASSVGGAGGHPNTEAFF
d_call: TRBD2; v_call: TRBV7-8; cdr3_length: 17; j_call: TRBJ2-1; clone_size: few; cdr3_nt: TGTGCCAGCAGCCGAGGACTAGCGGGGCACCTGGAAGGTGAGCAGTTCTTC; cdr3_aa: CASSRGLAGHLEGEQFF
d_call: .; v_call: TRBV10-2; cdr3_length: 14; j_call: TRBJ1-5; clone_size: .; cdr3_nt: TGCGCCAGCAGACAAACAGGGATCTATCAGCCCCAGCATTTT; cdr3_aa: CASRQTGIYQPQHF
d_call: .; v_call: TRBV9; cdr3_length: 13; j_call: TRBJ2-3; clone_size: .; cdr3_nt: TGTGCCAGCAGACGGGACTCCACAGATACGCAGTATTTT; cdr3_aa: CASRRDSTDTQYF
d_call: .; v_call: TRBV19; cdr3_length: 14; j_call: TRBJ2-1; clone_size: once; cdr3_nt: TGTGCCAGTAGTACGACACTATCCTACAATGAGCAGTTCTTC; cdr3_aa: CASSTTLSYNEQFF
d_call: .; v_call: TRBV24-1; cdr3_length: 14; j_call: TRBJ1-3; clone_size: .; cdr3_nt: TGTGCCACCAGTGATCCGAGCTCTGGAAACACCATATATTTT; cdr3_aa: CATSDPSSGNTIYF
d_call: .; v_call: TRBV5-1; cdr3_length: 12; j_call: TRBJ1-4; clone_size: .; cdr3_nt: TGCGCCAGCCCCTACGGTAATGAAAAACTGTTTTTT; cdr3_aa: CASPYGNEKLFF
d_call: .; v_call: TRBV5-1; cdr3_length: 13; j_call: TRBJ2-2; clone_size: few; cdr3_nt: TGCGCCAGCAGGCCGGAAAACACCGGGGAGCTGTTTTTT; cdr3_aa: CASRPENTGELFF
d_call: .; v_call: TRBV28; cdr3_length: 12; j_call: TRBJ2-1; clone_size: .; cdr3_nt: TGTGCCAGCAGTTTTCTGGACAATGAGCAGTTCTTC; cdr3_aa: CASSFLDNEQFF
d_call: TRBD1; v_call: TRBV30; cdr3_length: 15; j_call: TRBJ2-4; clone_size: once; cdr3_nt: TGTGCCTGGAGTAACGCCGGGACAGAGGGAAACATTCAGTACTTC; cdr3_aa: CAWSNAGTEGNIQYF
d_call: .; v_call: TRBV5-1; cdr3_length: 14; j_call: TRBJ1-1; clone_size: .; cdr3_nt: TGCGCCAGCAGCGAAAACTACAGGAACACTGAAGCTTTCTTT; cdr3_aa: CASSENYRNTEAFF
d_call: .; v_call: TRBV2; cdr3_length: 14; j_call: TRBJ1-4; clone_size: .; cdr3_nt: TGTGCCAGCAGTGATGGCAGGGGATTAGGAAAACTGTTTTTT; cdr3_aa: CASSDGRGLGKLFF
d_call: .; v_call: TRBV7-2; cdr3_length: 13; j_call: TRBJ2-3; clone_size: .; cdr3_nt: TGTGCCAGCAGCTCCGATGCAACAGATACGCAGTATTTT; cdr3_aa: CASSSDATDTQYF
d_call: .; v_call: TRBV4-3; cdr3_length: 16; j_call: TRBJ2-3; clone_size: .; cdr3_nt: TGCGCCAGCAGCCAAGTCGGGGTTGGATACACAGATACGCAGTATTTT; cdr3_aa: CASSQVGVGYTDTQYF
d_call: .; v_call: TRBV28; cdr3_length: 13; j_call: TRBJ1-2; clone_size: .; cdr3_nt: TGTGCCAGTCTAATCTCCGGGAACTATGGCTACACCTTC; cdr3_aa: CASLISGNYGYTF
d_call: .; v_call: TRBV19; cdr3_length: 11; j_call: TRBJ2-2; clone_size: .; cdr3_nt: TGTGCCAGTAGTTATAACGGGGAGCTGTTTTTT; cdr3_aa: CASSYNGELFF
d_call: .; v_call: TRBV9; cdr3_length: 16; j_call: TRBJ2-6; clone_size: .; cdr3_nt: TGTGCCAGCAGCCCCACCAAACCTCCTGGGGCCAACGTCCTGACTTTC; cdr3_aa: CASSPTKPPGANVLTF
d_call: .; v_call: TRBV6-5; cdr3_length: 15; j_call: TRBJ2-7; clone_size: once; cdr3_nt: TGTGCCAGCAGTCCAGGAGGGGGGGCCCTCTACGAGCAGTACTTC; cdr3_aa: CASSPGGGALYEQYF
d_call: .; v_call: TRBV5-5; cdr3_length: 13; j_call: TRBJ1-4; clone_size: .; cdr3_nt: TGTGCCAGCAGCCCTCGGACGGATGAAAAACTGTTTTTT; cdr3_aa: CASSPRTDEKLFF
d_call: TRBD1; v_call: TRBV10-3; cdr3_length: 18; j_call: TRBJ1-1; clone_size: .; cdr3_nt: TGTGCCACAAGGGACAGGGTTTTCGAGTCGCGGGCGAACACTGAAGCTTTCTTT; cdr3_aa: CATRDRVFESRANTEAFF
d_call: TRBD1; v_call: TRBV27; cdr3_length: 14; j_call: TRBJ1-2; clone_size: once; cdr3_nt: TGTGCCAGCAGCTACAGGGGGACATACTATGGCTACACCTTC; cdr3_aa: CASSYRGTYYGYTF
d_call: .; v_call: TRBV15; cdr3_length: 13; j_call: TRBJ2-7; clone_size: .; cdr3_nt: TGTGCCACTGGGGGGACTGAGGCCCGCGAGCAGTACTTC; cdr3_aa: CATGGTEAREQYF
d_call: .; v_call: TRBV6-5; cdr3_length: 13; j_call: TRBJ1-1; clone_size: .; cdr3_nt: TGTGCCAGCGCGCGAACAGCGAACACTGAAGCTTTCTTT; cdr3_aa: CASARTANTEAFF
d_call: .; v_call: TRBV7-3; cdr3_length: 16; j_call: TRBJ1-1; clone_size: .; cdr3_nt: TGTGCCAGCAGCTTAGACGGTTTTGGAGCGAACACTGAAGCTTTCTTT; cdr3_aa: CASSLDGFGANTEAFF
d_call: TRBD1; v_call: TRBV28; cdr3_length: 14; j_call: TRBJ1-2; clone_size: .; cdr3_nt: TGTGCCAGCAGGACCAACAGGGGCGGATATGGCTACACCTTC; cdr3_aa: CASRTNRGGYGYTF
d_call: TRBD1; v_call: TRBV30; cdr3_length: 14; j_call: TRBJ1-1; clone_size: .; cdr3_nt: TGTGCCTGGAGTACCAGACAGGGGAACACTGAAGCTTTCTTT; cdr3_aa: CAWSTRQGNTEAFF
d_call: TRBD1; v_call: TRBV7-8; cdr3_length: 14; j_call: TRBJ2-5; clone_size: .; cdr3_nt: TGTGCCAGCAGCTGGACAGGGGGTGGGGAGACCCAGTACTTC; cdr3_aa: CASSWTGGGETQYF
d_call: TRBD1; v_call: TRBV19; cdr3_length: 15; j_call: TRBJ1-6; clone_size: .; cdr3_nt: TGTGCCAGTAGTGGACAGGGCTCCTTAAATTCACCCCTCCACTTT; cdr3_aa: CASSGQGSLNSPLHF
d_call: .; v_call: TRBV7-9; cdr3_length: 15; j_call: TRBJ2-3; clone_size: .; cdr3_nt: TGTGCCAGCAGCCCCTATGAGTTGGGTACAGATACGCAGTATTTT; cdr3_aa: CASSPYELGTDTQYF
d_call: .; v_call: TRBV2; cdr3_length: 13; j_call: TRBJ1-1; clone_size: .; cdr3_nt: TGTGCCAGCAGAGGCCCGGGAAACACTGAAGCTTTCTTT; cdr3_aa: CASRGPGNTEAFF
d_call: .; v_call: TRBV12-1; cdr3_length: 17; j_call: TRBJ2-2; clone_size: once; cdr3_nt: TGTGCCAGCAGCTCCCCAGGGAATAATGGTGACACCGGGGAGCTGTTTTTT; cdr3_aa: CASSSPGNNGDTGELFF
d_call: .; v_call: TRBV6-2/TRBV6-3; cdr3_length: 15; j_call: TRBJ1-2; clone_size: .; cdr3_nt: TGTGCCAGCAGTTACAGACGGGCAGGGAGCTATGGCTACACCTTC; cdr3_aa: CASSYRRAGSYGYTF
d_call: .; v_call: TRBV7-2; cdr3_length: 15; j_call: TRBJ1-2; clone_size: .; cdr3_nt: TGTGCCAGCATCAAGGACAGAGAAGCTAACTATGGCTACACCTTC; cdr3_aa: CASIKDREANYGYTF
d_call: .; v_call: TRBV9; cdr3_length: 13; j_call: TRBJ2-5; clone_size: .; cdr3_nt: TGTGCCAGCAGCGTAGGCGGGTTCGAGACCCAGTACTTC; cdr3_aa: CASSVGGFETQYF
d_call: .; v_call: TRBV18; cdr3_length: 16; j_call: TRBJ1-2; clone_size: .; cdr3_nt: TGTGCCAGCTCACCAGATTCCTCTGGGATTAACTATGGCTACACCTTC; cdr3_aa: CASSPDSSGINYGYTF
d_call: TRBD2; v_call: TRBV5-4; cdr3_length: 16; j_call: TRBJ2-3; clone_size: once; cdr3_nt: TGTGCCAGCAGCTCTGCCACCGGGACTAGCTTTCATACGCAGTATTTT; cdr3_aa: CASSSATGTSFHTQYF
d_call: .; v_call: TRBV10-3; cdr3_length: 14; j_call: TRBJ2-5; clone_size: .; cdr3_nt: TGTGCCATCAGAGGAGGTGCGGTACAAGAGACCCAGTACTTC; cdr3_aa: CAIRGGAVQETQYF
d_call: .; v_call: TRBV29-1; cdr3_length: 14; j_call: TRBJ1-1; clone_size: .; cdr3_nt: TGCAGCGTCCCTATGGACGGTATTGACACTGAAGCTTTCTTT; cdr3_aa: CSVPMDGIDTEAFF
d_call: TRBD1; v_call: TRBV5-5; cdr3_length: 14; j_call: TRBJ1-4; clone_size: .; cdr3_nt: TGTGCCAGCAGCTTAACCAGGGGGACGGTGAAACTGTTTTTT; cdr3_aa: CASSLTRGTVKLFF